This T cell receptor (beta chain) was captured in a study of blood T cell repertoires in COVID-19. Overall study context: The United States, Italy and Spain supplied acute and convalescent COVID-19 samples. Sources were T cells, B-cell-depleted T cells, or PBMCs; the material itself was cDNA or gDNA.

Per the original methods: Reference gene primer amplification gave nucleated cell count estimates. Measured with immunoSEQ multiplex PCR; TCRdb has only the in-frame clones, and not every one. From that table come the V and J calls and clone size; the DNA was used to work out D and trimming. Here the sample spans more than 200,000 clones, approximately 83% being singletons. This CDR3 spans 13 amino acids. The germline V gene has CDR1 LGHDT and CDR2 YNNKEL (reference sequence). With 7 bases removed from V and 1 base from J, the gap between germline ends came to 10 bases. The sequenced sample consisted of peripheral blood. This chain uses TRBV3-1 (or the pseudogene TRBV3-2) with TRBJ1-1; D gene unclear. This clonotype was sampled from a woman between 35 and 50 years old with active or convalescent COVID-19. The CDR3 region has the DNA TGTGCCAGCATGGGCAGACCGAACACTGAAGCTTTCTTT. Protein product: CASMGRPNTEAFF.